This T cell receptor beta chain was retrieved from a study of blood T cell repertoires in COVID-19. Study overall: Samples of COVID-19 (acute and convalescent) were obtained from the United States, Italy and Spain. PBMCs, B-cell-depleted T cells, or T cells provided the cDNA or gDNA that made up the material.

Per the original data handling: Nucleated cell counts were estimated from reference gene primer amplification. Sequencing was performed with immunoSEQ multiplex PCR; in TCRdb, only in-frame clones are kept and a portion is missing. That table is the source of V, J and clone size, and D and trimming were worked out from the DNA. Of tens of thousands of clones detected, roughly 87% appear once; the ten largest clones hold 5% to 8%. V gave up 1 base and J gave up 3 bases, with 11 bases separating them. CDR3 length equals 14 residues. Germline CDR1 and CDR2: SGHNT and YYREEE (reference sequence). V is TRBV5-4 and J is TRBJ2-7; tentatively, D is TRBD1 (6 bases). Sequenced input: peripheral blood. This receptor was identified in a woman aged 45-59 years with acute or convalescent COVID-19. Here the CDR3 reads CASSLWGLVYEQYF. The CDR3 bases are TGTGCCAGCAGCTTGTGGGGGCTGGTCTACGAGCAGTACTTC.